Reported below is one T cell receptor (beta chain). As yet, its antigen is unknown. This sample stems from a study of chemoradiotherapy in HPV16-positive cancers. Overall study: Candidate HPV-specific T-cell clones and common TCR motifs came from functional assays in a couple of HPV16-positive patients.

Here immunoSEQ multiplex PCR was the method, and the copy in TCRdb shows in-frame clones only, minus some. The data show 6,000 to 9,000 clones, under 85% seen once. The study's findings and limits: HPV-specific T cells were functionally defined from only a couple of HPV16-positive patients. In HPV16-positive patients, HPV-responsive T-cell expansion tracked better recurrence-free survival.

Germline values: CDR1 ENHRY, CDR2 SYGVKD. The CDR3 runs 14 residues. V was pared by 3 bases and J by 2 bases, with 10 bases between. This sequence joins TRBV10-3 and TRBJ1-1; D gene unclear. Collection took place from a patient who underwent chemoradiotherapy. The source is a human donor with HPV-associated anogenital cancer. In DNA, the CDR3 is TGTGCCATCAGTGATCTCAATCTTAACACTGAAGCTTTCTTT. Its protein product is CAISDLNLNTEAFF.